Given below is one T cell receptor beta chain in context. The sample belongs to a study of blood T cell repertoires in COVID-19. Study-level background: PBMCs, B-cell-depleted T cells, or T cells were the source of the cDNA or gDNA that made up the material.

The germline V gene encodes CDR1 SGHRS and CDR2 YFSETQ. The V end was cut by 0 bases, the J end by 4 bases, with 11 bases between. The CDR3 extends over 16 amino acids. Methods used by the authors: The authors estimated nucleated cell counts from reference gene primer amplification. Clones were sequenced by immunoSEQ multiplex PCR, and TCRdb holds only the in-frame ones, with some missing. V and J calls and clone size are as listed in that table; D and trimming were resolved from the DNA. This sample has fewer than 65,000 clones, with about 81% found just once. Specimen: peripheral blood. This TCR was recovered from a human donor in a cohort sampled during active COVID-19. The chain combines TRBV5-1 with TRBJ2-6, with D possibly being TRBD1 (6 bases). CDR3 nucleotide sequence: TGCGCCAGCAGCTTGGTAACAGGGAGCGGGGCCAACGTCCTGACTTTC. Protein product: CASSLVTGSGANVLTF. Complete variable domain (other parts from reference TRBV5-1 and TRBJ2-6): KAGVTQTPRYLIKTRGQQVTLSCSPISGHRSVSWYQQTPGQGLQFLFEYFSETQRNKGNFPGRFSGRQFSNSRSEMNVSTLELGDSALYLCASSLVTGSGANVLTFGAGSRLTVL.